This T cell receptor (beta chain) was obtained from a study of T cells in Graves' hyperthyroidism and ophthalmopathy. The source material, RNA transcripts, was used to amplify TCR beta CDR3 regions. HTBI primers were the set used in a first-round RT-PCR of the TCR CDR3. Using its own MiXCR run on the multiplex PCR reads, TCRdb lists one record per CDR3 protein. The sample records roughly 300,000 distinct CDR3 sequences, roughly 23% being singletons. In this sample, this clonotype turned up many times. V shed 2 bases and J 1 base; nucleotides not matched to a gene: 5. Germline V CDR1 and CDR2: SGHRS, YFSETQ. This CDR3 region has 15 residues.

The sequencing input was blood. This receptor was taken from a woman between 45 and 60 years old with Graves' hyperthyroidism. The rearrangement links TRBV5-1 to TRBJ2-7, with 8 bases lining up with TRBD2. CDR3 region: CASSLQGLGSYEQYF. CDR3 nucleotides: TGCGCCAGCAGCTTACAGGGACTAGGATCCTACGAGCAGTACTTC.